This T cell receptor (beta chain) originates from a study of cytomegalovirus exposure and HLA in healthy donors. Turning to the study itself: HLA-typed donors were the source of 83 million or so unique TCRs, which an early data release held. Findings and caveats of the study: Productive rates of about 90% or about 30% were seen for most TCR beta V segments in an earlier analysis. When analyzed later, a missense DCLRE1C variant was found to be linked to TCR beta V- and J-gene trimming. Some V segments (TRBV6-2 and TRBV6-3 among them) were excluded as indistinguishable.

Concerning this clone itself: Its target is not known. A much larger clone differs from this one at a single base, so this may be a read error.

Both 60 Vbeta primers and 13 Jbeta primers went into the PCR. Sequencing was performed with immunoSEQ multiplex PCR; in TCRdb, only in-frame clones are kept and a portion is missing. The sample holds 120,000 or so clones, roughly 72% seen once. Germline V lookup: CDR1 SGHDT, CDR2 YYEEEE. The length of the CDR3 is 14 residues. Trimming at V came to 2 bases and at J to 5 bases, leaving 4 bases not matched to a gene. Input material: PBMCs. This TCR was sampled from a woman aged 45-65 years in good health and CMV-seropositive. The rearrangement joins TRBV5-6 to TRBJ1-1; 9 bases align to TRBD1. DNA for the CDR3: TGTGCCAGCAGCTTACAGGGGGCGAGGACTGAAGCTTTCTTT. Amino acids: CASSLQGARTEAFF.